Sequencing of this T cell receptor (beta chain) was carried out in a study of blood T cell repertoires in COVID-19. Germline-derived CDR1 and CDR2 are KGHSH and LQKENI. The CDR3 consists of 17 residues. The junction had 16 bases not matched to a gene; V was cut back by 4 bases and J by 8 bases. Clones were sequenced by immunoSEQ multiplex PCR, and TCRdb holds only the in-frame ones, with some missing. The repertoire consists of under 150,000 clones, with about 80% occurring once and the leading ten covering roughly 4%. The sequencing input was PBMCs or T cells enriched from blood (not recorded which). The clonotype originates from a man aged 45 to 65 in a cohort exposed to, infected with or recovered from COVID-19 (not recorded which). The gene calls are TRBV18 and TRBJ2-4; TRBD1 agrees at 8 bases. In DNA form, the CDR3 reads TGTGCCAGCTCACTCCGTGCCGACAGGGGCATAAGGGACATTCAGTACTTC. Amino acids: CASSLRADRGIRDIQYF. The full variable domain, completed using reference TRBV18 and TRBJ2-4, is NAGVMQNPRHLVRRRGQEARLRCSPMKGHSHVYWYRQLPEEGLKFMVYLQKENIIDESGMPKERFSAEFPKEGPSILRIQQVVRGDSAAYFCASSLRADRGIRDIQYFGAGTRLSVL.